The 31 T cell receptor beta chains reported below all come from one sample, sequenced in a study of T cell repertoires in cytomegalovirus infection. TCRdb re-called the reads with MiXCR, one entry per CDR3 protein. The repertoire holds some 300,000 distinct CDR3 sequences, with roughly a tenth as singletons. Sequencing used PBMCs. These receptor sequences come from a human donor in good health (CMV status not recorded). Some clones in this sample may be carry-over from other donors' samples.

By sample fraction, this clonotype is medium-sized. The chain joins TRBV7-2 to TRBJ2-5, with D perhaps matching TRBD2 (7 bases). Per the germline V gene, CDR1 is SGHTA and CDR2 is FQGNSA. The V gene lost 5 bases and the J gene lost 2 bases, with 12 bases spanning the gap. The CDR3 has 14 amino acids. DNA for the CDR3: TGTGCCAGCAGCCAGGGGCGGGGGCAAGAGACCCAGTACTTC. It specifies CASSQGRGQETQYF.

The V gene is TRBV5-4, the J gene TRBJ2-3; a weak D match, TRBD2 (7 bases). CDR1 is SGHNT and CDR2 is YYREEE in the germline V gene (reference sequence). Trimming stripped 0 bases from V and 6 bases from J, with 17 bases between. The CDR3 spans 16 residues. This chain's CDR3 is CASSLEIRGARDTQYF. The CDR3 region has the DNA TGTGCCAGCAGCTTGGAAATTCGGGGGGCTAGGGATACGCAGTATTTT. The variable domain in full, with the rest retrieved from reference TRBV5-4 and TRBJ2-3, is ETGVTQSPTHLIKTRGQQVTLRCSSQSGHNTVSWYQQALGQGPQFIFQYYREEENGRGNFPPRFSGLQFPNYSSELNVNALELDDSALYLCASSLEIRGARDTQYFGPGTRLTVL.

This chain connects TRBV12-3 or TRBV12-4 to TRBJ2-5; D could derive from TRBD1 or TRBD2 (6 bases each). This CDR3 has 14 residues. V was cut by 6 bases and J by 5 bases, with 16 bases left in between. The CDR3, as DNA: TGTGCCAGCAGGAGGGGGGCGGACAAGGAGACCCAGTACTTC. Its translation: CASRRGADKETQYF.

There are many counts of this clonotype. This rearrangement joins TRBV12-3 or TRBV12-4 to TRBJ2-7; the match to TRBD1 covers 9 bases. The CDR3 has 16 residues. The junction had 14 bases not matched to a gene; V was cut back by 6 bases and J by 5 bases. The CDR3 bases are TGTGCCAGCAGAATGACAGGGGGGCCTGAGGGGAACGAGCAGTACTTC. Translation: CASRMTGGPEGNEQYF.

This clonotype was seen many times. The rearrangement joins TRBV7-8 to TRBJ2-5; D is uncertain. V lost 1 base and J lost 5, with 11 bases in between. The CDR3 loop spans 14 amino acids. Germline V gene data show CDR1 as SGHVS and CDR2 as FQNEAQ. Here the CDR3 DNA reads TGTGCCAGCAGCTTAGAAAGGGATGGGGAGACCCAGTACTTC. It codes for CASSLERDGETQYF.

This clonotype was seen many times. V gene TRBV7-2 combines with J gene TRBJ1-4; the D gene is possibly TRBD1 (5 bases). Per germline, CDR1 SGHTA and CDR2 FQGNSA. V lost 1 base, J lost 6 bases, and 12 bases lay in between. The CDR3 sequence is 15 residues long. The CDR3 reads CASSLEAGIYEKLFF. The CDR3 DNA sequence: TGTGCCAGCAGCTTAGAGGCAGGGATCTATGAAAAACTGTTTTTT.

Ten or more counts support this clonotype. CDR3 protein: CASSNRPGLVNEQFF. The CDR3 DNA sequence: TGTGCCAGCAGTAATCGCCCGGGACTAGTAAATGAGCAGTTCTTC. This chain links TRBV7-9 with TRBJ2-1; TRBD2 matches 8 bases. The V gene end was trimmed by 6 bases and the J gene end by 7 bases; junction bases not matched to a gene: 11. CDR3 size: 15 residues. From germline, CDR1 is SEHNR and CDR2 FQNEAQ (reference sequence).

This clonotype was detected ten times or more. The chain employs TRBV7-8 and TRBJ1-2; possibly TRBD1 for D (6 bases). The CDR3 extends over 15 amino acids. Germline lookup yields CDR1 SGHVS and CDR2 FQNEAQ. Trimming left V 3 bases short and J 7 bases short, with 18 bases between. The CDR3 nucleotides read TGTGCCAGCAGCTTTGGGACATCCCGTCTAGTTGGCTACACCTTC. This translates into CASSFGTSRLVGYTF.

Points on this clonotype: This may be a read error, as it is one base from a much larger clone. The rearrangement joins TRBV6-2 or TRBV6-3 to TRBJ2-3; unclear D gene. The CDR3 covers 15 residues. V was trimmed by 0 bases and J by 7 bases, leaving 14 bases between them. Germline CDR1 and CDR2: MNHEY and SVGEGT. The CDR3 spells CASSYSIKTTYTQYF. The DNA of the CDR3 is TGTGCCAGCAGTTACTCGATCAAGACGACATATACGCAGTATTTT.

The chain joins TRBV29-1 to TRBJ2-3; either TRBD1 or TRBD2 may fit D (5 bases each). CDR3 size: 15 residues. Trimming took off 4 bases at V and 4 bases at J, with 18 bases between the two ends. The germline gives CDR1 SQVTM, CDR2 ANQGSEA. The CDR3 coding sequence is TGCAGCGTTGCACTGGGACGAGTGTGGGCAGATACGCAGTATTTT. Protein: CSVALGRVWADTQYF.

This clonotype has a handful of counts. The chain employs TRBV20-1 and TRBJ2-1, with 15 bases fitting TRBD2. This CDR3 contains 15 residues. Per the germline V gene, CDR1 is DFQATT and CDR2 is SNEGSKA (reference sequence). The ends lost 6 bases at V and 5 bases at J; junction bases unmatched: 5. CDR3 coding DNA: TGCAGTGCGTCCGGGACTAGCGGGGGGAACAATGAGCAGTTCTTC. Residues: CSASGTSGGNNEQFF.

This clonotype has just a few counts. The V and J genes are TRBV29-1 and TRBJ2-7; no clear D. Germline V gives CDR1 SQVTM, CDR2 ANQGSEA. This CDR3 is built from 12 residues. V was shortened by 4 bases and J by 2 bases, with 9 bases between the two germline ends. Here the CDR3 reads CSVGLSPYEQYF. CDR3 coding DNA: TGCAGCGTTGGACTTTCCCCCTACGAGCAGTACTTC.

The gene calls are TRBV18 and TRBJ1-4; 7 bases line up with TRBD1. Trimming took 4 bases from V and 4 from J; bases not matched to a gene: 3. Per the germline V gene, CDR1 is KGHSH and CDR2 is LQKENI. The CDR3 length is 14 residues. The CDR3 DNA is TGTGCCAGCTCACACGGGACAGTTAATGAAAAACTGTTTTTT. It specifies CASSHGTVNEKLFF.

In this sample, this clonotype turned up many times. The rearrangement joins TRBV3-1 to TRBJ2-3, with 9 bases fitting TRBD2. This CDR3 comprises 17 residues. CDR1 and CDR2 (germline): LGHDT, YNNKEL (reference sequence). J lost 4 bases, V lost 4 bases, and 12 bases had no gene match. For the CDR3, the DNA is TGTGCCAGCAGCCCCCCGGGACTAGCAATTGGAGCAGATACGCAGTATTTT. This codes for CASSPPGLAIGADTQYF.

This clonotype came up many times. The gene calls are TRBV7-2 and TRBJ1-2, with D maybe TRBD1 (5 bases). CDR1 and CDR2 from the germline V gene are SGHTA and FQGNSA. The CDR3 contains 15 residues. The V and J ends lost 2 bases and 3 bases respectively, with 13 bases between them. The DNA of the CDR3 is TGTGCCAGCAGCTTATTCGGGGCAAGTTACTATGGCTACACCTTC. Amino acid sequence: CASSLFGASYYGYTF.

This clonotype appeared many times. The chain is built from TRBV18 and TRBJ1-2; weak D call: TRBD1 (6 bases). Trimming stripped 4 bases from V and 6 bases from J, with 15 bases between. The CDR3 runs 14 residues. Germline V gene data show CDR1 as KGHSH and CDR2 as LQKENI. The CDR3 spells CASSLGPGVNGYTF. The CDR3 nucleotides are TGTGCCAGCTCACTTGGTCCAGGGGTCAATGGCTACACCTTC.

This clonotype was seen many times. The chain has TRBV6-5 and TRBJ2-6, with no clear D. Per the germline V gene, CDR1 is MNHEY and CDR2 is SVGAGI. There are 13 residues in the CDR3. Trimming removed 8 bases from V and 0 bases from J, with 5 bases in between. The DNA of the CDR3 is TGTGCCAGCTGGAACTCTGGGGCCAACGTCCTGACTTTC. It is translated as CASWNSGANVLTF.

There are many counts of this clonotype. This chain connects TRBV7-2 to TRBJ1-2, with a possible D match to TRBD1 (5 bases). Germline V gene data show CDR1 as SGHTA and CDR2 as FQGNSA. This CDR3 is 14 amino acids long. Trimming took 6 bases from V and 4 from J, leaving 15 bases between them. The CDR3 sequence is CASSYLPGTYGYTF. In DNA form, the CDR3 reads TGTGCCAGCAGTTATTTGCCAGGGACCTATGGCTACACCTTC.

This clonotype came up once. V gene TRBV7-2 combines with J gene TRBJ1-1; possibly TRBD1 for D (6 bases). In germline, CDR1 is SGHTA, CDR2 FQGNSA. The CDR3 length is 16 residues. V lost 3 bases and J lost 0, with 14 bases in between. The CDR3 region is CASSFKSGDLNTEAFF. The CDR3 DNA sequence: TGTGCCAGCAGCTTTAAATCAGGGGACCTGAACACTGAAGCTTTCTTT.

The genes are TRBV12-5 and TRBJ2-1; 8 nucleotides agree with TRBD2. In germline, CDR1 is LGHNT, CDR2 FRNRAP. This CDR3 region has 16 residues. Germline trimming cut 1 base from V and 7 bases from J; bases unmatched to any gene: 9. This CDR3 is CASGLERGRFRNEQFF. The CDR3 nucleotides are TGTGCTAGTGGTTTGGAGCGGGGGAGATTTAGGAATGAGCAGTTCTTC.

This clonotype was counted many times. The V gene is TRBV6-2 or TRBV6-3, the J gene TRBJ2-3, with TRBD2 identical over 7 bases. Unmatched junction bases numbered 7, after V lost 6 bases and J lost 1 base. Germline values: CDR1 MNHEY, CDR2 SVGEGT. The CDR3 is 15 residues long. CDR3 DNA: TGTGCCAGCAGAACGAGCGGGGACCGCACAGATACGCAGTATTTT. This gives the protein CASRTSGDRTDTQYF.

V gene TRBV29-1 combines with J gene TRBJ2-3; D is uncertain. The CDR3 runs to 12 residues. Per the germline V gene, CDR1 is SQVTM and CDR2 is ANQGSEA. V lost 4 bases, J lost 5 bases, and 10 bases lay in between. CDR3 in amino acids: CSVAVTLDTQYF. The CDR3 coding sequence is TGCAGCGTTGCGGTGACTCTAGATACGCAGTATTTT.

A few counts support this clonotype. The V gene is TRBV29-1, the J gene TRBJ2-3, with 10 positions matching TRBD2. Trimming removed 2 bases from V and 7 bases from J; junction bases left unmatched: 9. Per germline, CDR1 SQVTM and CDR2 ANQGSEA. CDR3 length: 15 amino acids. Here the CDR3 reads CSVEPASGGSNTQYF. CDR3 nucleotides: TGCAGCGTTGAACCGGCTAGCGGGGGCTCAAATACGCAGTATTTT.

Many counts were recorded for this clonotype. The chain employs TRBV7-6 and TRBJ2-2; 11 positions match TRBD1. Germline values: CDR1 SGHVS, CDR2 FNYEAQ. This CDR3 contains 14 residues. Germline trimming cut 5 bases from V and 6 bases from J; bases unmatched to any gene: 2. The CDR3 here is CASSRGQGAGELFF. The CDR3 coding sequence is TGTGCCAGCAGCCGGGGACAGGGGGCCGGGGAGCTGTTTTTT.

The genes are TRBV9 and TRBJ1-4, with no clear D. V gave up 0 bases and J gave up 2 bases, with 8 bases separating them. The CDR3 has 15 residues. Germline V gives CDR1 SGDLS, CDR2 YYNGEE. CDR3 amino acids: CASSVALQTNEKLFF. CDR3 DNA: TGTGCCAGCAGCGTAGCATTACAGACTAATGAAAAACTGTTTTTT.

This clonotype was detected ten times or more. The chain combines TRBV6-2 or TRBV6-3 with TRBJ2-7, with 10 positions matching TRBD1. CDR1 and CDR2 (germline): MNHEY, SVGEGT. This CDR3 comprises 16 residues. J was trimmed by 5 bases and V by 3 bases; bases with no gene match: 10. Here the CDR3 reads CASSYKSGQGRNEQYF. The CDR3 DNA sequence: TGTGCCAGCAGTTATAAGTCGGGACAGGGGAGAAACGAGCAGTACTTC.

The sample holds many counts of this clonotype. The chain joins TRBV11-3 to TRBJ1-1; 7 bases are shared with TRBD1. This CDR3 region has 13 residues. CDR1 and CDR2 from the germline V gene are SGHNT and YENEEA. The J segment lost 3 bases and the V segment lost 5 bases, leaving 3 bases of the junction unmatched. The CDR3 protein is CASSGQGDTEAFF. The CDR3 DNA follows: TGTGCCAGCAGCGGTCAGGGGGACACTGAAGCTTTCTTT.

This clonotype was found many times. The rearrangement links TRBV5-1 to TRBJ2-1; a weak D match, TRBD2 (5 bases). V lost 0 bases and J 9 bases, leaving 10 bases between the germline ends. The CDR3 sequence is 13 residues long. Germline V gives CDR1 SGHRS, CDR2 YFSETQ. The CDR3 here is CASSLEPSFEQFF. The CDR3 bases are TGCGCCAGCAGCTTGGAGCCTAGCTTTGAGCAGTTCTTC.

A single count supports this clonotype. The chain joins TRBV9 to TRBJ1-6; D not resolved. V shed 5 bases and J shed 6 bases, with 12 bases lying between them. This CDR3 spans 14 amino acids. Germline V gives CDR1 SGDLS, CDR2 YYNGEE. CDR3 nucleotides: TGTGCCAGCAGGAGCGCTATTCCTAATTCACCCCTCCACTTT. Protein: CASRSAIPNSPLHF.

This clonotype appeared many times. This rearrangement joins TRBV3-1 to TRBJ2-6, with 11 bases identical to TRBD1. J was trimmed by 1 base and V by 4 bases; bases with no gene match: 9. CDR3 length equals 19 residues. Germline V gene data show CDR1 as LGHDT and CDR2 as YNNKEL (reference sequence). This CDR3 reads CASSPRDRGSFSGANVLTF. The CDR3 DNA is TGTGCCAGCAGCCCCCGGGACAGGGGGTCCTTTTCTGGGGCCAACGTCCTGACTTTC.

On this clonotype: A read error may be the cause here, since a much bigger clone is one base away. The CDR3 region has the DNA TGTGCCAACAGTTTATTCGACAGGAACTATGGCTACACCTTC. Encoded protein: CANSLFDRNYGYTF. V gene TRBV28 combines with J gene TRBJ1-2, with D perhaps matching TRBD1 (6 bases). The CDR3 is 14 residues long. Germline-derived CDR1 and CDR2 are MDHEN and SYDVKM.